Shown below are 30 T cell receptor beta chains from a single sample sequenced in a study of blood T cells in healthy people across ages. Through a sample-barcoded 5' primer and a J-beta primer mix, a second PCR was run for roughly 6 to 11 cycles. MiXCR, applied by TCRdb to the 5' RACE reads, yields one record per CDR3 protein. The data hold nearly 800,000 distinct CDR3 sequences, with approximately 60% observed a single time. The material sequenced was blood. All receptors come from a man aged 40-49 years in good health.

This rearrangement joins TRBV3-1 to TRBJ1-4; D is ambiguous. Trimming removed 6 bases from V and 12 bases from J, with 17 bases in between. This CDR3 comprises 13 residues. The germline V gene encodes CDR1 LGHDT and CDR2 YNNKEL (reference sequence). CDR3 loop: CASRHSVASELFF. The CDR3 nucleotides are TGTGCCAGCAGACACTCGGTGGCATCGGAACTGTTTTTT.

The gene calls are TRBV12-3 or TRBV12-4 and TRBJ1-1; D is ambiguous. V gave up 7 bases and J gave up 2 bases, with 11 bases separating them. The CDR3 loop spans 13 amino acids. CDR3 sequence (DNA): TGTGCCAGCACCGAGGGAGTAAACACTGAAGCTTTCTTT. Its translation: CASTEGVNTEAFF.

V usage is TRBV5-1 and J usage is TRBJ2-1; 8 bases fit TRBD2. The CDR3 has 17 residues. Losses at the gene ends were 4 bases for V and 0 bases for J; bases not matched to a gene: 9. Germline CDR1 reads SGHRS; CDR2 reads YFSETQ. CDR3 region: CASSRSRGASSYNEQFF. The CDR3 DNA reads TGCGCCAGCAGCCGCTCGCGGGGGGCGAGCTCCTACAATGAGCAGTTCTTC.

The chain has TRBV9 and TRBJ2-7; 7 nucleotides align to TRBD2. The CDR3 spans 14 residues. Germline values: CDR1 SGDLS, CDR2 YYNGEE. Trimming took 3 bases from V and 4 from J; bases not matched to a gene: 7. The CDR3 nucleotides read TGTGCCAGCAGCGGGACTAGTATCGCTTACGAGCAGTACTTC. This translates into CASSGTSIAYEQYF.

The CDR3 bases are TGTGCCAGCAGCTTAAGGTCGACCAGGACTAGCCACAATGAGCAGTACTTC. Translated, it gives CASSLRSTRTSHNEQYF. V is TRBV11-2 and J is TRBJ2-5, with 8 bases aligning to TRBD2. The CDR3 spans 17 residues. The germline CDR1 and CDR2 sequences are SGHAT and FQNNGV. V was pared by 2 bases and J by 11 bases, with 19 bases of the junction left unmatched. The full variable domain, rest sourced from reference TRBV11-2 and TRBJ2-5, is EAGVAQSPRYKIIEKRQSVAFWCNPISGHATLYWYQQILGQGPKLLIQFQNNGVVDDSQLPKDRFSAERLKGVDSTLKIQPAKLEDSAVYLCASSLRSTRTSHNEQYFGPGTRLLVL.

The chain joins TRBV7-2 to TRBJ2-5; D perhaps matches TRBD2 (6 bases). The CDR3 sequence is 15 residues long. Germline CDR1 reads SGHTA; CDR2 reads FQGNSA. The V and J ends lost 3 bases and 4 bases respectively, with 15 bases between them. The DNA for the CDR3 is TGTGCCAGCAGCTTTAGGGGCGGGGTAGGAGAGACCCAGTACTTC. It translates to CASSFRGGVGETQYF.

This clonotype came up once. This sequence joins TRBV29-1 and TRBJ1-5, with 11 bases identical to TRBD1. After removal of 6 bases from V and 6 bases from J, the junction contained 4 bases not matched to a gene. Germline V gene lookup returns CDR1 SQVTM and CDR2 ANQGSEA. The CDR3 runs 13 residues. CDR3 protein: CSVGDRGSQPQHF. CDR3 nucleotides: TGCAGCGTGGGGGACAGGGGGAGTCAGCCCCAGCATTTT. The variable domain in full, completed from reference TRBV29-1 and TRBJ1-5, reads SAVISQKPSRDICQRGTSLTIQCQVDSQVTMMFWYRQQPGQSLTLIATANQGSEATYESGFVIDKFPISRPNLTFSTLTVSNMSPEDSSIYLCSVGDRGSQPQHFGDGTRLSIL.

CDR3 DNA: TGTGCCACCCTGGGGACAGGGTCCAACAATGAGCAGTTCTTC. Its translation is CATLGTGSNNEQFF. The chain joins TRBV6-5 to TRBJ2-1; TRBD1 agrees at 9 bases. This CDR3 is built from 14 residues. Germline assignment: CDR1 MNHEY and CDR2 SVGAGI. The ends lost 10 bases at V and 5 bases at J; junction bases unmatched: 9.

This clonotype was observed a handful of times. This chain connects TRBV29-1 to TRBJ2-3; D is ambiguous. The CDR3 covers 13 residues. Germline V gene lookup returns CDR1 SQVTM and CDR2 ANQGSEA. V lost 0 bases and J 2 bases, leaving 6 bases between the germline ends. The CDR3 sequence: CSVEEAPTDTQYF. The CDR3 nucleotides read TGCAGCGTTGAAGAGGCACCCACAGATACGCAGTATTTT.

The chain uses TRBV20-1 and TRBJ2-4; perhaps TRBD2 as D (5 bases). CDR1 is DFQATT and CDR2 is SNEGSKA in the germline V gene (reference sequence). Trimming took 5 bases from V and 1 from J, leaving 12 bases between them. The CDR3 contains 14 residues. CDR3 DNA sequence: TGCAGTGCTCCCGAGGGTGGGGCCAAAAACATTCAGTACTTC. Encoded protein: CSAPEGGAKNIQYF.

This clonotype has just a few counts. CDR3 region: CASSQDGGGAGDTQYF. CDR3 in DNA: TGTGCCAGCAGCCAAGACGGCGGGGGGGCAGGAGATACGCAGTATTTT. This chain uses TRBV3-1 with TRBJ2-3; 9 nucleotides line up with TRBD2. The CDR3 has 16 amino acids. Germline CDR1 is LGHDT and CDR2 is YNNKEL (reference sequence). V shed 0 bases and J 5 bases; nucleotides not matched to a gene: 6.

This clonotype came up a few times. The CDR3: CATSSRSSYEQYF. CDR3 sequence (DNA): TGTGCCACCAGCAGCAGGAGCTCCTACGAGCAGTACTTC. V and J are TRBV15 and TRBJ2-7; D is unresolved. With 3 bases removed from V and 0 bases from J, the gap between germline ends came to 6 bases. The germline gives CDR1 LNHNV, CDR2 YYDKDF (reference sequence). CDR3 size: 13 residues.

This clonotype was detected many times. The chain carries TRBV6-2 or TRBV6-3 and TRBJ2-5; no reliable D call. Trimming shortened V by 0 bases and J by 1 base, and 6 bases separated the two germline ends. Germline V gene sequence: CDR1 MNHEY, CDR2 SVGEGT. The CDR3 length is 14 residues. The chain's CDR3 is CASSYSAVQETQYF. The CDR3 DNA is TGTGCCAGCAGTTACTCGGCAGTCCAAGAGACCCAGTACTTC.

CDR3 nucleotides: TGCAGTGCTACCCGACCTCAGGGAGCCTCACCCCTCCACTTT. Protein: CSATRPQGASPLHF. The chain combines TRBV20-1 with TRBJ1-6; D may be TRBD1 (5 bases). The CDR3 covers 14 residues. CDR1 is DFQATT and CDR2 is SNEGSKA in the germline V gene (reference sequence). The V end was cut by 4 bases, the J end by 10 bases, with 17 bases between.

The chain couples TRBV7-9 to TRBJ1-2, with 10 bases that match TRBD1. Germline V gene data show CDR1 as SEHNR and CDR2 as FQNEAQ (reference sequence). The V gene end was trimmed by 3 bases and the J gene end by 7 bases; junction bases not matched to a gene: 5. The CDR3 is 14 amino acids. The CDR3 DNA reads TGTGCCAGCAGCTTGGTGACAGGGGGCTCTGGCTACACCTTC. Encoded protein: CASSLVTGGSGYTF.

There are a few counts of this clonotype. The genes are TRBV6-6 and TRBJ2-5; 9 nucleotides agree with TRBD1. CDR1 is MNHNY and CDR2 is SVGAGI in the germline V gene (reference sequence). Trimming removed 5 bases from V and 4 bases from J; junction bases left unmatched: 14. This CDR3 has 17 residues. Here the CDR3 reads CASSTNQNRGRGETQYF. The CDR3 nucleotides read TGTGCCAGCAGTACCAACCAGAACAGGGGGCGAGGAGAGACCCAGTACTTC.

V gene TRBV7-8 combines with J gene TRBJ2-7, with D unresolved. CDR1 is SGHVS, CDR2 FQNEAQ, per germline. Trimming pared 1 base from V and 1 base from J, leaving 8 bases between. CDR3 length: 14 amino acids. This CDR3 reads CASSLELKSYEQYF. CDR3 in DNA: TGTGCCAGCAGCTTAGAACTGAAGTCCTACGAGCAGTACTTC. Full variable domain (missing parts from reference TRBV7-8 and TRBJ2-7): GAGVSQSPRYKVAKRGQDVALRCDPISGHVSLFWYQQALGQGPEFLTYFQNEAQLDKSGLPSDRFFAERPEGSVSTLKIQRTQQEDSAVYLCASSLELKSYEQYFGPGTRLTVT.

On this clonotype itself: At one boundary the junction diverges from the germline segment, which might be a read error. J is TRBJ1-5 and V is TRBV29-1; D is undetermined. The CDR3 covers 13 residues. From germline, CDR1 is SQVTM and CDR2 ANQGSEA. The CDR3 DNA is TGCTGCGTTGTTTTTGGGGGCAATCAGCCCCAGCATTTT. This codes for CCVVFGGNQPQHF. The full variable domain, rest sourced from reference TRBV29-1 and TRBJ1-5, is SAVISQKPSRDICQRGTSLTIQCQVDSQVTMMFWYRQQPGQSLTLIATANQGSEATYESGFVIDKFPISRPNLTFSTLTVSNMSPEDSSIYLCCVVFGGNQPQHFGDGTRLSIL.

This chain links TRBV27 with TRBJ2-3; D might be TRBD1 (6 bases). CDR3 size: 17 residues. V lost 7 bases and J lost 3, with 23 bases in between. Germline-derived CDR1 and CDR2 are MNHEY and SMNVEV (reference sequence). The CDR3 region has the DNA TGTGCCAGCAACGACCCCCAGGGGACGATCGGGACAGATACGCAGTATTTT. It specifies CASNDPQGTIGTDTQYF.

This clonotype came up once. The chain couples TRBV20-1 to TRBJ1-6; TRBD1 might be the D (5 bases). The CDR3 is made up of 13 amino acids. V dropped 3 bases and J dropped 6 bases, with 9 bases sitting between them. From germline, CDR1 is DFQATT and CDR2 SNEGSKA (reference sequence). The CDR3 nucleotides read TGCAGTGCTAGGGACATCACTAATTCACCCCTCCACTTT. This gives the protein CSARDITNSPLHF.

CDR3: CASSQTGVSGTQYF. The CDR3 coding sequence is TGTGCCAGCAGCCAAACAGGGGTGTCCGGGACCCAGTACTTC. The V gene is TRBV14, the J gene TRBJ2-5; TRBD1 agrees at 7 bases. With V trimmed by 2 bases and J by 7 bases, 7 bases remained unmatched. CDR1 is SGHDN and CDR2 is FVKESK in the germline V gene. The CDR3 runs 14 residues.

The chain combines TRBV20-1 with TRBJ2-3; maybe TRBD2 (9 bases). Germline-derived CDR1 and CDR2 are DFQATT and SNEGSKA (reference sequence). The CDR3 sequence is 23 residues long. Trimming stripped 0 bases from V and 0 bases from J, with 34 bases between. This CDR3 is CSARDWTGKASGNDCASTDTQYF. As DNA, the CDR3 is TGCAGTGCTAGAGATTGGACAGGGAAGGCTAGCGGGAACGATTGCGCTAGCACAGATACGCAGTATTTT.

The genes are TRBV5-4 and TRBJ2-3; D is undetermined. V lost 4 bases and J 5 bases, leaving 11 bases between the germline ends. The CDR3 extends over 13 amino acids. Germline V gene sequence: CDR1 SGHNT, CDR2 YYREEE (reference sequence). CDR3 residues: CASSPDSGDTQYF. The CDR3 DNA reads as TGTGCCAGCAGCCCAGATTCTGGAGATACGCAGTATTTT. Full variable domain (remainder filled in from reference TRBV5-4 and TRBJ2-3): ETGVTQSPTHLIKTRGQQVTLRCSSQSGHNTVSWYQQALGQGPQFIFQYYREEENGRGNFPPRFSGLQFPNYSSELNVNALELDDSALYLCASSPDSGDTQYFGPGTRLTVL.

The chain combines TRBV11-1 with TRBJ2-1; the D call may be TRBD1 or TRBD2 (6 bases each). V lost 1 base to trimming and J lost 8 bases, with 12 bases between them. Germline lookup yields CDR1 SGHAT and CDR2 FQDESV (reference sequence). The CDR3 spans 14 residues. The CDR3: CASSLVGGRDEQFF. The CDR3 nucleotides are TGTGCCAGCAGCTTAGTTGGGGGGCGCGATGAGCAGTTCTTC.

V gene TRBV6-1 combines with J gene TRBJ1-5; no reliable D call. The CDR3 runs to 13 residues. CDR1 and CDR2 from the germline V gene are MNHNS and SASEGT. Trimming removed 3 bases from V and 8 bases from J, with 11 bases in between. The CDR3 region has the DNA TGTGCCAGCAGTGAGGCAGCGCATAAGCCCCAGCATTTT. Translated: CASSEAAHKPQHF.

The rearrangement links TRBV7-8 to TRBJ2-4, with 9 bases matching TRBD1. The trim removed 5 bases at V and 7 bases at J, leaving 9 bases unmatched. This CDR3 is built from 15 residues. Germline loops: CDR1 SGHVS, CDR2 FQNEAQ. For the CDR3, the DNA is TGTGCCAGCAGCCCCCATAGGACAGGGGTCAACATTCAGTACTTC. Its translation: CASSPHRTGVNIQYF.

This clonotype was found a few times. The chain joins TRBV20-1 to TRBJ1-1, with 8 positions matching TRBD1. Per germline, CDR1 DFQATT and CDR2 SNEGSKA (reference sequence). The CDR3 totals 13 residues. J was trimmed by 7 bases and V by 7 bases; bases with no gene match: 11. CDR3 protein: CSDTSTGTGEAFF. CDR3 DNA: TGCAGTGATACGTCAACAGGGACAGGTGAAGCTTTCTTT.

This clonotype appeared a few times. J is TRBJ2-1 and V is TRBV29-1, with TRBD2 matching over 9 bases. This CDR3 region has 14 residues. From germline, CDR1 is SQVTM and CDR2 ANQGSEA. The ends lost 4 bases at V and 7 bases at J; junction bases unmatched: 8. CDR3 nucleotides: TGCAGCGTTGGGGGACTAGCCGGGGTAAATGAGCAGTTCTTC. Translated: CSVGGLAGVNEQFF.

This clonotype has only a few counts. V is TRBV28 and J is TRBJ2-3; 14 positions match TRBD2. CDR3 length equals 17 residues. The V gene's germline CDR1 is MDHEN and CDR2 SYDVKM. The V gene end was trimmed by 6 bases and the J gene end by 8 bases; junction bases not matched to a gene: 13. CDR3 in amino acids: CASRLTRLAGGYGTQYF. For the CDR3, the DNA is TGTGCCAGCAGACTAACTAGACTAGCGGGAGGGTATGGTACGCAGTATTTT.

The V call is TRBV28, the J call TRBJ2-7; weak D call: TRBD2 (6 bases). From germline, CDR1 is MDHEN and CDR2 SYDVKM. V gave up 7 bases and J gave up 4 bases, with 17 bases separating them. CDR3 size: 14 residues. Here the CDR3 DNA reads TGTGCCAGCAATCCCCCCGGGACTCAGTACGAGCAGTACTTC. Its translation is CASNPPGTQYEQYF.